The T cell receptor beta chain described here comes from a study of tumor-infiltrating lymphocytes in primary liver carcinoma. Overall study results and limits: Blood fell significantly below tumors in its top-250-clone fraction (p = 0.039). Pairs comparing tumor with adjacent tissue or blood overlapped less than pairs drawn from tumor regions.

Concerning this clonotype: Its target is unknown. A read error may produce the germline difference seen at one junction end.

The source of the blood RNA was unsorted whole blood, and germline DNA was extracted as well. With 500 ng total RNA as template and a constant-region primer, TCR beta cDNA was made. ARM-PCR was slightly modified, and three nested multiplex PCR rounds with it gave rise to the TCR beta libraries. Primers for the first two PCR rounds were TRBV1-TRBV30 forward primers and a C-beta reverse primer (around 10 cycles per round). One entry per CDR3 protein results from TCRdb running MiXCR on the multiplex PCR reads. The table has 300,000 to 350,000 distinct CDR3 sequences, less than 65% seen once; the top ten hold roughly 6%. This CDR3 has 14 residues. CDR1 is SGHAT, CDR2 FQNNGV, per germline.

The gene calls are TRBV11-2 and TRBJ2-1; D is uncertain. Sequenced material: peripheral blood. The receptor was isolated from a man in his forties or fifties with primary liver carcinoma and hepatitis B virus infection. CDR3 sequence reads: CASNFRANYIEQFF. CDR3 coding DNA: TGTGCCAGCAACTTTCGCGCGAACTACATTGAGCAGTTCTTC.